One and the same sample provided the 25 T cell receptor beta chains below, sequenced in a study of a mutant IDH1 vaccine in newly diagnosed glioma. Documented time point: week 47, end of study. In the vaccine, a single dose held 300 ug of the mutant IDH1 20-mer peptide, along with topical imiquimod. For these receptors, no antigen is known. The repertoire was sequenced with immunoSEQ multiplex PCR; TCRdb's copy has only in-frame clones and lacks some. Of tens of thousands of clones listed, about 75% are singletons. The material sequenced was PBMCs, taken from a glioma patient whose treatment included an IDH1 peptide vaccine. These receptors were collected from a man aged 40-50 years with glioma.

The gene calls are TRBV7-6 and TRBJ2-1; perhaps TRBD2 as D (6 bases). V was cut by 4 bases and J by 0 bases, with 13 bases left in between. Germline lookup yields CDR1 SGHVS and CDR2 FNYEAQ. The CDR3 is made up of 16 amino acids. The CDR3 coding sequence is TGTGCCAGCAGCTACGGCGGGACCAGCTCCTACAATGAGCAGTTCTTC. As protein: CASSYGGTSSYNEQFF. Full variable domain (missing parts from reference TRBV7-6 and TRBJ2-1): GAGVSQSPRYKVTKRGQDVALRCDPISGHVSLYWYRQALGQGPEFLTYFNYEAQQDKSGLPNDRFSAERPEGSISTLTIQRTEQRDSAMYRCASSYGGTSSYNEQFFGPGTRLTVL.

The rearrangement links TRBV11-3 to TRBJ2-7; TRBD2 matches 7 bases. Germline V lookup: CDR1 SGHNT, CDR2 YENEEA. The CDR3 length is 14 residues. J gave up 0 bases and V 3 bases, and 2 bases lay outside the gene matches. The CDR3, as DNA: TGTGCCAGCAGCTTGGGCGGGAGCTCCTACGAGCAGTACTTC. Amino acids: CASSLGGSSYEQYF.

This chain joins TRBV25-1 and TRBJ2-5; D perhaps matches TRBD2 (6 bases). This CDR3 spans 14 amino acids. V lost 2 bases and J 5 bases, leaving 12 bases between the germline ends. Per germline, CDR1 MGHDK and CDR2 SYGVNS. This chain's CDR3 is CASSEGAGGETQYF. The CDR3 DNA follows: TGTGCCAGCAGTGAAGGCGCAGGAGGGGAGACCCAGTACTTC.

The chain uses TRBV5-6 and TRBJ2-1, with D hard to call. Germline CDR1 SGHDT, CDR2 YYEEEE. The V and J ends lost 2 bases and 8 bases respectively, with 5 bases between them. The CDR3 totals 11 residues. Here the CDR3 DNA reads TGTGCCAGCAGCTTTCAGGATGAGCAGTTCTTC. Translation: CASSFQDEQFF.

This clone rates as medium-sized. This chain connects TRBV27 to TRBJ2-1; 9 bases are shared with TRBD2. J lost 4 bases, V lost 2 bases, and 6 bases had no gene match. There are 16 residues in the CDR3. Germline CDR1 and CDR2: MNHEY and SMNVEV (reference sequence). The CDR3, as DNA: TGTGCCAGCAGTTTAACCACTAGCGGGCTTTACAATGAGCAGTTCTTC. This codes for CASSLTTSGLYNEQFF.

The rearrangement links TRBV11-3 to TRBJ1-2, with D perhaps matching TRBD1 (5 bases). The V end lost 4 bases, the J end lost 8 bases, and 17 bases lay between the germline ends. Germline CDR1 reads SGHNT; CDR2 reads YENEEA. The CDR3 spans 14 residues. The CDR3 coding sequence is TGTGCCAGCAGCTCTTTCGGGACCATGGGGGGCTACACCTTC. Its protein product is CASSSFGTMGGYTF.

This clone was counted between two and nine times. The chain's CDR3 is CASSLRLGRTNEQFF. Written as DNA, the CDR3 is TGTGCCAGTAGTCTCCGACTAGGAAGGACTAATGAGCAGTTCTTC. The V call is TRBV19, the J call TRBJ2-1; possibly TRBD2 for D (6 bases). CDR1 is LNHDA and CDR2 is SQIVND in the germline V gene (reference sequence). This CDR3 contains 15 residues. With 5 bases removed from V and 7 bases from J, the gap between germline ends came to 18 bases.

The genes are TRBV5-1 and TRBJ1-1, with D possibly being TRBD1 (6 bases). Trimming took off 5 bases at V and 1 base at J, with 18 bases between the two ends. CDR3 length: 16 amino acids. From germline, CDR1 is SGHRS and CDR2 YFSETQ. In nucleotides, the CDR3 is TGCGCCAGCAGGGAAGATACAGGGATGAGGAACACTGAAGCTTTCTTT. Translation: CASREDTGMRNTEAFF.

This sequence joins TRBV14 and TRBJ2-3, with D perhaps TRBD1 (5 bases). The CDR3 is made up of 13 amino acids. Germline V gene sequence: CDR1 SGHDN, CDR2 FVKESK. V was trimmed by 4 bases and J by 4 bases, leaving 9 bases between them. The CDR3 reads CASSLSGPDTQYF. CDR3 bases: TGTGCCAGCAGCCTCTCAGGGCCAGATACGCAGTATTTT.

The chain combines TRBV9 with TRBJ1-2; D is ambiguous. The length of the CDR3 is 12 residues. The germline V gene has CDR1 SGDLS and CDR2 YYNGEE. V gave up 0 bases and J gave up 6 bases, with 6 bases separating them. The CDR3 sequence is CASSVVGNGYTF. DNA of the CDR3: TGTGCCAGCAGCGTAGTAGGTAATGGCTACACCTTC. The full variable domain, in which reference TRBV9 and TRBJ1-2 provide the parts outside the CDR3, is DSGVTQTPKHLITATGQRVTLRCSPRSGDLSVYWYQQSLDQGLQFLIQYYNGEERAKGNILERFSAQQFPDLHSELNLSSLELGDSALYFCASSVVGNGYTFGSGTRLTVV.

This chain connects TRBV19 to TRBJ1-4; D is unclear. Germline V gives CDR1 LNHDA, CDR2 SQIVND (reference sequence). V lost 7 bases and J 0 bases, leaving 9 bases between the germline ends. The CDR3 sequence is 14 residues long. DNA for the CDR3: TGTGCCAGTATGGACCTTGCAACTAATGAAAAACTGTTTTTT. Its translation is CASMDLATNEKLFF.

This chain joins TRBV28 and TRBJ2-7; 10 bases align to TRBD2. Germline CDR1 MDHEN, CDR2 SYDVKM. Unmatched junction bases numbered 5, after V lost 4 bases and J lost 5 bases. This CDR3 comprises 14 residues. For the CDR3, the DNA is TGTGCCAGCAGTTCGCTAGCGGGAGTCAACGAGCAGTACTTC. It translates to CASSSLAGVNEQYF.

The V call is TRBV10-3, the J call TRBJ1-6, with D perhaps matching TRBD1 (5 bases). V was clipped by 0 bases and J by 10 bases, with 10 bases between them. Germline CDR1 ENHRY, CDR2 SYGVKD. The CDR3 extends over 14 amino acids. The DNA for the CDR3 is TGTGCCATCAGTGAGTCGCAGGGCGAATCACCCCTCCACTTT. As protein: CAISESQGESPLHF.

The chain combines TRBV5-1 with TRBJ1-1, with 10 bases aligning to TRBD1. This CDR3 comprises 17 residues. Germline V CDR1 and CDR2: SGHRS, YFSETQ. V shed 4 bases, J shed 1 base, and the junction held 10 bases outside the gene matches. The CDR3 region is CASSHTGTGARNTEAFF. In DNA form, the CDR3 reads TGCGCCAGCAGCCATACCGGGACAGGGGCCCGGAACACTGAAGCTTTCTTT.

This chain connects TRBV4-1 to TRBJ1-5, with a tentative D call TRBD1 (5 bases). The ends were cut back, 4 bases at V and 4 bases at J, with 32 bases in the middle. The germline V gene has CDR1 MGHRA and CDR2 YSYEKL. The CDR3 is 21 amino acids. The CDR3: CASSLGTVSLRTGQKNQPQHF. CDR3 nucleotide sequence: TGCGCCAGCAGCCTAGGGACCGTTTCGCTGAGGACGGGCCAGAAAAATCAGCCCCAGCATTTT.

The CDR3 DNA is TGCGCCAGCAGCCCCAGTCTCACAGATACGCAGTATTTT. Encoded protein: CASSPSLTDTQYF. The genes are TRBV5-1 and TRBJ2-3, with D unclear. The ends were cut back, 4 bases at V and 2 bases at J, with 8 bases in the middle. This CDR3 region has 13 residues. Germline V CDR1 and CDR2: SGHRS, YFSETQ.

This clone has a handful of counts. The rearrangement links TRBV2 to TRBJ1-1, with 10 nucleotides matching TRBD1. V trimming: 6 bases; J trimming: 7 bases; junction bases outside the gene matches: 11. The CDR3 runs 15 residues. The germline V gene has CDR1 SNHLY and CDR2 FYNNEI. The CDR3, as DNA: TGTGCCAGCAGAGCCACGACAGGGGGCGGGGATGAAGCTTTCTTT. Encoded protein: CASRATTGGGDEAFF.

This chain links TRBV19 with TRBJ1-2; D is perhaps TRBD1 (5 bases). CDR3 size: 15 residues. V gave up 7 bases and J gave up 0 bases, with 15 bases separating them. The germline CDR1 and CDR2 sequences are LNHDA and SQIVND (reference sequence). The CDR3 nucleotides read TGTGCCAGTACCAAATCGACAGCAACTAACTATGGCTACACCTTC. Its translation is CASTKSTATNYGYTF.

The chain couples TRBV7-9 to TRBJ2-2; no firm D call. V was clipped by 8 bases and J by 2 bases, with 12 bases between them. The CDR3 extends over 14 amino acids. Germline V gene lookup returns CDR1 SEHNR and CDR2 FQNEAQ (reference sequence). This CDR3 reads CASGELQNTGELFF. The CDR3 region has the DNA TGTGCCAGCGGAGAACTCCAAAACACCGGGGAGCTGTTTTTT. Drawing the rest from reference TRBV7-9 and TRBJ2-2, the complete variable domain is DTGVSQNPRHKITKRGQNVTFRCDPISEHNRLYWYRQTLGQGPEFLTYFQNEAQLEKSRLLSDRFSAERPKGSFSTLEIQRTEQGDSAMYLCASGELQNTGELFFGEGSRLTVL.

The rearrangement links TRBV27 to TRBJ2-1, with 8 bases identical to TRBD2. The trim removed 7 bases at V and 6 bases at J, leaving 8 bases unmatched. The CDR3 consists of 14 residues. Germline V gene sequence: CDR1 MNHEY, CDR2 SMNVEV (reference sequence). CDR3 nucleotide sequence: TGTGCCAGCAACAGGGCGGGAGGTGTCAATGAGCAGTTCTTC. Amino acids: CASNRAGGVNEQFF.

This sequence joins TRBV6-6 and TRBJ2-1, with 9 bases matching TRBD2. Germline CDR1 and CDR2: MNHNY and SVGAGI (reference sequence). The V gene end was trimmed by 7 bases and the J gene end by 9 bases; junction bases not matched to a gene: 10. The CDR3 is 14 amino acids. The CDR3 protein is CASTRLAAGGEQFF. CDR3 DNA: TGTGCCAGCACCCGACTAGCGGCGGGAGGTGAGCAGTTCTTC.

The rearrangement joins TRBV13 to TRBJ1-6; the D gene is possibly TRBD1 (5 bases). The V end lost 0 bases, the J end lost 7 bases, and 13 bases lay between the germline ends. This CDR3 comprises 16 residues. The V gene's germline CDR1 is PRHDT and CDR2 FYEKMQ (reference sequence). CDR3 coding DNA: TGTGCCAGCAGCTTAGGCCAGGGACGTCGGAATTCACCCCTCCACTTT. Translated, it gives CASSLGQGRRNSPLHF.

In nucleotides, the CDR3 is TGTGCCAGCTCCCTTTCGTCGGGGGGCGATGGCTACACCTTC. It translates to CASSLSSGGDGYTF. The rearrangement uses TRBV18 and TRBJ1-2, with D possibly being TRBD1 (6 bases). This CDR3 comprises 14 residues. CDR1 is KGHSH, CDR2 LQKENI, per germline. The V end lost 6 bases, the J end lost 6 bases, and 17 bases lay between the germline ends.

V usage is TRBV27 and J usage is TRBJ2-7; 7 bases align to TRBD2. The CDR3 runs to 15 residues. Germline V gene sequence: CDR1 MNHEY, CDR2 SMNVEV (reference sequence). J was trimmed by 3 bases and V by 5 bases; bases with no gene match: 10. CDR3 coding DNA: TGTGCCAGCAGTCCCCGGGGCGGGGGAGGCTACGAGCAGTACGTC. This codes for CASSPRGGGGYEQYV.

The V and J genes are TRBV10-3 and TRBJ2-5; the D gene is possibly TRBD1 (6 bases). Trimming shortened V by 4 bases and J by 1 base, and 13 bases separated the two germline ends. Germline assignment: CDR1 ENHRY and CDR2 SYGVKD. The CDR3 consists of 15 residues. CDR3 coding DNA: TGTGCCATCAGTGGTCCGGACAGTATCCAAGAGACCCAGTACTTC. Encoded protein: CAISGPDSIQETQYF.